The source of this T cell receptor beta chain is a study of T cell responses to AZD1222 COVID-19 vaccine. A remark on this clone: Antigen unknown.

Study-wide results and caveats: Across the whole spike, CD4 TCRs peaked at regions 160-218 and 743-854. Nearly half of spike-specific TCRs reportedly target unmutated variant regions. Among AZD1222 vaccinees, only 5 to 7 were seropositive at baseline.

Libraries were prepared by immunoSEQ multiplex PCR; TCRdb keeps only in-frame clonotypes and omits some of them. The sample carries more than 100,000 clones, 90% to 95% recorded once. Germline loops: CDR1 LNHDA, CDR2 SQIVND (reference sequence). CDR3 size: 16 residues. V shed 7 bases and J shed 7 bases, with 22 bases lying between them. This rearrangement joins TRBV19 to TRBJ1-4; no clear D gene. This specimen consisted of peripheral blood, obtained on day 0 of AZD1222 vaccination. The receptor comes from an adult in good health. Written as DNA, the CDR3 is TGTGCCAGTACCCCCTTCTCGACGGCCTTTGGTGAAAAACTGTTTTTT. Its translation is CASTPFSTAFGEKLFF.